The 3 T cell receptor beta chains listed next were all sequenced from one sample in a study of T cell responses to AZD1222 COVID-19 vaccine. TCRdb's table, derived via immunoSEQ multiplex PCR, lists solely in-frame clones and lacks some. This table holds some 130,000 clones, around 90% found once. The starting material was peripheral blood, obtained on day 0 of AZD1222 vaccination. The receptor source for this set is an adult in good health.

As regards this clone: Other DNA sequences within the sample encode an identical CDR3. The chain uses TRBV5-4 and TRBJ2-3; D is ambiguous. CDR3 length: 15 residues. The V end was cut by 0 bases, the J end by 2 bases, with 10 bases between. Per the germline V gene, CDR1 is SGHNT and CDR2 is YYREEE (reference sequence). CDR3 DNA: TGTGCCAGCAGCTTGGCTGGGCTGTCCACAGATACGCAGTATTTT. It yields the protein CASSLAGLSTDTQYF.

V and J are TRBV5-1 and TRBJ2-1, with D possibly matching TRBD2 (6 bases). Germline CDR1 and CDR2: SGHRS and YFSETQ. With 1 base removed from V and 8 bases from J, the gap between germline ends came to 13 bases. The CDR3 is made up of 14 amino acids. The chain's CDR3 is CASSLQAGLDEQFF. The CDR3 region has the DNA TGCGCCAGCAGCTTGCAAGCGGGCTTGGATGAGCAGTTCTTC.

The rearrangement uses TRBV5-8 and TRBJ2-1; no clear D. Trimming left V 0 bases short and J 0 bases short, with 13 bases between. CDR3 length: 17 amino acids. The germline CDR1 and CDR2 sequences are SGHTS and YDEGEE. The CDR3 sequence: CASSLGLRGSSYNEQFF. CDR3 bases: TGTGCCAGCAGCTTGGGTCTTAGAGGTAGCTCCTACAATGAGCAGTTCTTC. Using reference TRBV5-8 and TRBJ2-1 for the parts outside the CDR3, the full variable domain is EAGVTQSPTHLIKTRGQQATLRCSPISGHTSVYWYQQALGLGLQFLLWYDEGEERNRGNFPPRFSGRQFPNYSSELNVNALELEDSALYLCASSLGLRGSSYNEQFFGPGTRLTVL.